The TCR beta chain described here comes from a study of T cells expressing NK-cell markers. The CDR3 totals 14 residues. The germline CDR1 and CDR2 sequences are SGHNT and YYREEE (reference sequence). TCRdb reprocessed the 5' RACE reads, keeping one entry per CDR3 protein, no DNA. The sample table sets out fewer than 300,000 distinct CDR3 sequences. This clonotype was sampled from a woman between 18 and 70 years old in good health. The V and J genes are TRBV5-4 and TRBJ2-5. What was sequenced was blood T cells: a sorted CD56 or NKG2C T cell subset, CD4+ or CD8+ T cells, or bulk PBMC T cells (not recorded which). CDR3 in amino acids: CASSFITEKETQYF.